The 14 T cell receptor beta chains below all came from one sample that was sequenced in a study of technical replicates of blood from a few donors. Clones were read by immunoSEQ multiplex PCR, and TCRdb kept only the in-frame ones, dropping some. This table has some 77,000 clones, over 90% appearing once. Sequencing was done on a sample of T cells isolated from PBMCs. The origin of the receptors is a human donor in good health.

V usage is TRBV5-1 and J usage is TRBJ1-2, with D possibly matching TRBD1 (6 bases). V lost 3 bases, J lost 2 bases, and 8 bases lay in between. The CDR3 loop spans 13 amino acids. Germline V gives CDR1 SGHRS, CDR2 YFSETQ. The CDR3 DNA reads as TGCGCCAGCAGCTCGACAGGAAACTATGGCTACACCTTC. This encodes CASSSTGNYGYTF.

The V and J genes are TRBV9 and TRBJ2-1; weak D call: TRBD2 (6 bases). In germline, CDR1 is SGDLS, CDR2 YYNGEE. The CDR3 is made up of 15 amino acids. Trimming left V 4 bases short and J 0 bases short, with 11 bases between. The chain's CDR3 is CASSTGTLSYNEQFF. In DNA form, the CDR3 reads TGTGCCAGCAGCACCGGGACTCTCTCCTACAATGAGCAGTTCTTC.

This sequence joins TRBV11-2 and TRBJ1-1, with TRBD1 identical over 7 bases. The V segment lost 7 bases and the J segment 9 bases; nucleotides outside the gene matches: 11. The CDR3 extends over 13 amino acids. CDR1 SGHAT and CDR2 FQNNGV come from the germline V gene. The chain's CDR3 is CASTKEETGKAFF. The DNA for the CDR3 is TGTGCCAGCACCAAAGAGGAGACAGGGAAAGCTTTCTTT. Full variable domain (rest looked up from reference TRBV11-2 and TRBJ1-1): EAGVAQSPRYKIIEKRQSVAFWCNPISGHATLYWYQQILGQGPKLLIQFQNNGVVDDSQLPKDRFSAERLKGVDSTLKIQPAKLEDSAVYLCASTKEETGKAFFGQGTRLTVV.

V gene TRBV19 combines with J gene TRBJ1-1, with no clear D. The V gene's germline CDR1 is LNHDA and CDR2 SQIVND (reference sequence). Trimming stripped 2 bases from V and 3 bases from J, with 13 bases between. The CDR3 covers 15 residues. The CDR3 nucleotides read TGTGCCAGTAGTATATTCCGGAGACCAGACACTGAAGCTTTCTTT. Its protein product is CASSIFRRPDTEAFF.

DNA of the CDR3: TGTGCCAGCAGTTTGGACTACCCTAGTGAGCAGTTCTTC. Its protein product is CASSLDYPSEQFF. J is TRBJ2-1 and V is TRBV27; tentatively, D is TRBD2 (6 bases). Deletions cut 3 bases from V and 9 bases from J, with 12 bases between. Germline CDR1 MNHEY, CDR2 SMNVEV (reference sequence). This CDR3 comprises 13 residues.

This clone was seen only once. The genes are TRBV18 and TRBJ1-4; D is unresolved. This CDR3 comprises 13 residues. Germline V lookup: CDR1 KGHSH, CDR2 LQKENI. V lost 2 bases and J 7 bases, leaving 8 bases between the germline ends. The chain's CDR3 is CASSPAQFEKLFF. The CDR3 nucleotides read TGTGCCAGCTCACCAGCTCAGTTTGAAAAACTGTTTTTT.

V and J are TRBV11-3 and TRBJ2-5, with TRBD2 matching over 13 bases. The CDR3 consists of 17 residues. Unmatched junction bases numbered 12, after V lost 6 bases and J lost 5 bases. CDR1 SGHNT and CDR2 YENEEA come from the germline V gene. The CDR3 here is CASRFTSGRALGETQYF. Here the CDR3 DNA reads TGTGCCAGCAGATTTACTAGCGGGAGGGCACTAGGGGAGACCCAGTACTTC.

The CDR3 is CASSVSDAPYGYTF. CDR3 DNA: TGTGCCAGCAGTGTGAGCGATGCCCCCTATGGCTACACCTTC. The chain carries TRBV2 and TRBJ1-2; D unresolved. V was clipped by 4 bases and J by 4 bases, with 13 bases between them. This CDR3 spans 14 amino acids. In germline, CDR1 is SNHLY, CDR2 FYNNEI.

This chain joins TRBV10-3 and TRBJ2-1; 9 bases fit TRBD1. CDR1 is ENHRY, CDR2 SYGVKD, per germline. V shed 6 bases and J 10 bases; nucleotides not matched to a gene: 7. CDR3 size: 13 residues. This CDR3 reads CAIRGDRVGEQFF. The CDR3 coding sequence is TGTGCCATCAGGGGGGACAGGGTAGGGGAGCAGTTCTTC.

The V call is TRBV25-1, the J call TRBJ2-2; D call uncertain. CDR1 and CDR2 (germline): MGHDK, SYGVNS. The V end was cut by 3 bases, the J end by 2 bases, with 4 bases between. The CDR3 is 13 amino acids. The CDR3 reads CASSETNTGELFF. The CDR3 coding sequence is TGTGCCAGCAGTGAGACAAACACCGGGGAGCTGTTTTTT. The whole variable domain, filled in from reference TRBV25-1 and TRBJ2-2, reads EADIYQTPRYLVIGTGKKITLECSQTMGHDKMYWYQQDPGMELHLIHYSYGVNSTEKGDLSSESTVSRIRTEHFPLTLESARPSHTSQYLCASSETNTGELFFGEGSRLTVL.

This chain links TRBV5-1 with TRBJ1-1; 7 nucleotides align to TRBD1. The length of the CDR3 is 13 residues. The junction had 2 bases not matched to a gene; V was cut back by 6 bases and J by 0 bases. Germline V gives CDR1 SGHRS, CDR2 YFSETQ. The CDR3 sequence is CASKGGMNTEAFF. In nucleotides, the CDR3 is TGCGCCAGCAAAGGGGGCATGAACACTGAAGCTTTCTTT.

The rearrangement links TRBV5-4 to TRBJ1-2; 8 nucleotides match TRBD1. The germline CDR1 and CDR2 sequences are SGHNT and YYREEE (reference sequence). The junction had 5 bases not matched to a gene; V was cut back by 4 bases and J by 9 bases. The CDR3 runs 12 residues. The CDR3 bases are TGTGCCAGCAGCCTCGGACAGGGTAGCTACACCTTC. It codes for CASSLGQGSYTF.

This chain uses TRBV10-1 with TRBJ2-7; 7 bases fit TRBD1. Germline V gives CDR1 WNHNN, CDR2 SYGVQD (reference sequence). This CDR3 is 14 amino acids long. V lost 6 bases and J lost 5; bases outside the gene matches: 10. CDR3 bases: TGCGCCAGCAGCAGAGAGACAGGGAGACACGAGCAGTACTTC. It codes for CASSRETGRHEQYF.

The chain links TRBV20-1 to TRBJ2-7, with 10 bases matching TRBD1. This CDR3 spans 11 amino acids. From germline, CDR1 is DFQATT and CDR2 SNEGSKA (reference sequence). The CDR3 DNA sequence: TGCAGTGCTAGAGGAGGGACAGGGGCAGTGGTT. Encoded protein: CSARGGTGAVV.